What follows are 22 T cell receptor beta chains derived from one specimen sequenced in a study of human T cells and chemical hapten exposure. MiXCR, applied by TCRdb to the RACE reads, yields one record per CDR3 protein. Here the sample spans under 60,000 distinct CDR3 sequences, approximately 9.6% being singletons. Time point specified: pre-sensitization, week 0. Regarding treatment: therapeutic diphenylcyclopropenone sensitization with weekly scalp DPC. Sequencing started from total RNA isolated from unfractionated whole blood. The sequences come from whole blood, collected in connection with sensitization to the hapten diphenylcyclopropenone (DPC). Receptors originate from a woman between 25 and 40 years old with alopecia areata. Some clones in this sample may be carry-over from other donors' samples.

This chain joins TRBV6-5 and TRBJ1-4; D may be TRBD1 (6 bases). The CDR3 extends over 15 amino acids. V lost 5 bases and J 7 bases, leaving 17 bases between the germline ends. Germline assignment: CDR1 MNHEY and CDR2 SVGAGI. The CDR3 coding sequence is TGTGCCAGCAGTAAGGGCGACAGGCGGGGTGAAAAACTGTTTTTT. Protein product: CASSKGDRRGEKLFF.

This clonotype was found a few times. The chain links TRBV6-1 to TRBJ2-1, with 9 nucleotides matching TRBD2. The CDR3 consists of 16 residues. The germline V gene has CDR1 MNHNS and CDR2 SASEGT. The CDR3 region is CVSRLAGTQGRDEQFF. The CDR3 DNA reads as TGTGTTTCACGGCTAGCGGGGACTCAAGGGAGGGATGAGCAGTTCTTC.

The chain links TRBV12-3 or TRBV12-4 to TRBJ1-1, with D uncertain. Trimming shortened V by 5 bases and J by 4 bases, and 11 bases separated the two germline ends. This CDR3 has 13 amino acids. The CDR3 region has the DNA TGTGCCAGCAGTCTGGACCGTTTCACTGAAGCTTTCTTT. It translates to CASSLDRFTEAFF.

This clonotype has at least ten counts. V gene TRBV30 combines with J gene TRBJ1-2; D call uncertain. Germline loops: CDR1 GTSNPN, CDR2 SVGIG (reference sequence). The CDR3 covers 12 residues. Trimming shortened V by 0 bases and J by 6 bases, and 8 bases separated the two germline ends. The CDR3: CAWSVHLDGYTF. The CDR3 coding sequence is TGTGCCTGGAGTGTCCACTTGGATGGCTACACCTTC. Complete variable domain (other parts from reference TRBV30 and TRBJ1-2): SQTIHQWPATLVQPVGSPLSLECTVEGTSNPNLYWYRQAAGRGLQLLFYSVGIGQISSEVPQNLSASRPQDRQFILSSKKLLLSDSGFYLCAWSVHLDGYTFGSGTRLTVV.

The V call is TRBV19, the J call TRBJ1-5; D possibly corresponds to TRBD1 (5 bases). This CDR3 region has 14 residues. Germline loops: CDR1 LNHDA, CDR2 SQIVND (reference sequence). V was clipped by 7 bases and J by 2 bases, with 12 bases between them. The CDR3: CASTGTGGNQPQHF. The CDR3 nucleotides read TGTGCCAGTACGGGCACGGGGGGCAATCAGCCCCAGCATTTT.

This clonotype was found a few times. The chain carries TRBV19 and TRBJ1-5; D possibly corresponds to TRBD1 (5 bases). Germline values: CDR1 LNHDA, CDR2 SQIVND (reference sequence). Trimming cost V 11 bases and J 5 bases, with 19 bases left between them. This CDR3 contains 14 residues. The CDR3 region has the DNA TGTGCCCATGGAACGTCCAGGGTTGATCAGCCCCAGCATTTT. The encoded protein is CAHGTSRVDQPQHF.

This clonotype has more than one count but fewer than ten. A junction boundary mismatches the germline segment, possibly from a read error. This sequence joins TRBV24-1 and TRBJ2-6; perhaps TRBD2 as D (5 bases). The germline CDR1 and CDR2 sequences are KGHDR and SFDVKD. CDR3 length: 16 amino acids. The DNA for the CDR3 is TGTACCACCAGTGCTCGGACTCCCACCGGGGCCAACGTCCTGACTTTC. This sequence encodes CTTSARTPTGANVLTF.

V usage is TRBV3-1 and J usage is TRBJ2-1, with D hard to call. Germline V gene sequence: CDR1 LGHDT, CDR2 YNNKEL (reference sequence). This CDR3 has 15 amino acids. V lost 4 bases and J lost 6, with 16 bases in between. The CDR3: CASSPRSMVGNEQFF. The CDR3 DNA follows: TGTGCCAGCAGCCCTCGTTCCATGGTGGGCAATGAGCAGTTCTTC.

This clonotype was recorded at least ten times. The rearrangement joins TRBV7-2 to TRBJ2-3; D gene uncertain. CDR1 and CDR2 (germline): SGHTA, FQGNSA. The CDR3 is made up of 12 amino acids. V was trimmed by 7 bases and J by 1 base, leaving 6 bases between them. CDR3 loop: CASTIGTDTQYF. The CDR3 DNA reads as TGTGCCAGCACGATAGGCACAGATACGCAGTATTTT. Using reference TRBV7-2 and TRBJ2-3 for the parts outside the CDR3, the full variable domain is GAGVSQSPSNKVTEKGKDVELRCDPISGHTALYWYRQSLGQGLEFLIYFQGNSAPDKSGLPSDRFSAERTGGSVSTLTIQRTQQEDSAVYLCASTIGTDTQYFGPGTRLTVL.

The rearrangement uses TRBV20-1 and TRBJ2-5; possible D gene TRBD1, 6 bases. The germline gives CDR1 DFQATT, CDR2 SNEGSKA (reference sequence). V lost 6 bases and J lost 0, with 11 bases in between. The CDR3 contains 13 residues. The CDR3 sequence: CSASRDNQETQYF. The DNA for the CDR3 is TGCAGTGCAAGCCGGGACAACCAAGAGACCCAGTACTTC.

V usage is TRBV20-1 and J usage is TRBJ1-6; TRBD1 is a possible D gene (5 bases). V gave up 4 bases and J gave up 7 bases, with 17 bases separating them. This CDR3 is 15 amino acids long. Germline CDR1 DFQATT, CDR2 SNEGSKA (reference sequence). This chain's CDR3 is CSATRQSQWNSPLHF. DNA for the CDR3: TGCAGTGCTACACGACAGTCTCAATGGAATTCACCCCTCCACTTT.

The chain combines TRBV7-2 with TRBJ2-5; 8 bases map to TRBD2. There are 14 residues in the CDR3. V gave up 8 bases and J gave up 5 bases; unmatched junction bases: 10. Germline V gene lookup returns CDR1 SGHTA and CDR2 FQGNSA. The CDR3 here is CASRGGRAGETQYF. CDR3 in DNA: TGTGCCAGCCGGGGGGGTCGCGCGGGGGAGACCCAGTACTTC.

This clonotype was recorded at least ten times. The chain uses TRBV9 and TRBJ1-5, with D tentatively TRBD1 (5 bases). From germline, CDR1 is SGDLS and CDR2 YYNGEE. This CDR3 contains 15 residues. V lost 0 bases to trimming and J lost 4 bases, with 11 bases between them. CDR3 amino acids: CASSVDPGVNQPQHF. CDR3 in DNA: TGTGCCAGCAGCGTAGACCCGGGGGTGAATCAGCCCCAGCATTTT.

In this sample, this clonotype turned up many times. This sequence joins TRBV20-1 and TRBJ2-3, with D perhaps matching TRBD1 (5 bases). Germline values: CDR1 DFQATT, CDR2 SNEGSKA (reference sequence). V was trimmed by 6 bases and J by 2 bases, leaving 12 bases between them. The CDR3 is made up of 13 amino acids. The CDR3 nucleotides read TGCAGTGCAGGGGTGTCGGCCACAGATACGCAGTATTTT. Translating it yields CSAGVSATDTQYF.

This clonotype has only a few counts. The genes are TRBV3-1 and TRBJ2-1; D unclear. CDR1 is LGHDT and CDR2 is YNNKEL in the germline V gene (reference sequence). V was clipped by 0 bases and J by 4 bases, with 10 bases between them. The CDR3 extends over 15 amino acids. CDR3: CASSQDAQSYNEQFF. CDR3 nucleotides: TGTGCCAGCAGCCAAGATGCACAGAGTTACAATGAGCAGTTCTTC.

V gene TRBV5-1 combines with J gene TRBJ1-1; 11 bases line up with TRBD1. The germline V gene encodes CDR1 SGHRS and CDR2 YFSETQ. The CDR3 sequence is 16 residues long. Unmatched junction bases numbered 8, after V lost 3 bases and J lost 4 bases. The CDR3 reads CASSSSRTGGLTEAFF. The CDR3 region has the DNA TGCGCCAGCAGCTCCTCCCGGACAGGGGGCCTCACTGAAGCTTTCTTT.

V is TRBV29-1 and J is TRBJ2-5; D may correspond to TRBD1 or TRBD2 (7 bases each). Germline V gene data show CDR1 as SQVTM and CDR2 as ANQGSEA. This CDR3 region has 12 residues. The CDR3, as DNA: TGCACGGCAGGGGGGGGGCAAGAGACCCAGTACTTC. This gives the protein CTAGGGQETQYF. The variable domain in full, completed from reference TRBV29-1 and TRBJ2-5, reads SAVISQKPSRDICQRGTSLTIQCQVDSQVTMMFWYRQQPGQSLTLIATANQGSEATYESGFVIDKFPISRPNLTFSTLTVSNMSPEDSSIYLCTAGGGQETQYFGPGTRLLVL.

The CDR3 loop is CASTLTPNRSNQPQHF. The CDR3 DNA sequence: TGTGCCAGCACCCTAACCCCTAACAGAAGCAATCAGCCCCAGCATTTT. The chain carries TRBV6-2 or TRBV6-3 and TRBJ1-5; no reliable D call. The germline V gene has CDR1 MNHEY and CDR2 SVGEGT. Deletions cut 7 bases from V and 1 base from J, with 17 bases between. The CDR3 totals 16 residues.

This clonotype has a count of ten or more. The CDR3 sequence: CASRSSGIYNEQFF. The CDR3 DNA sequence: TGTGCCAGCAGGTCTAGCGGAATTTACAATGAGCAGTTCTTC. The V and J genes are TRBV7-2 and TRBJ2-1; 7 positions match TRBD2. The V gene end was trimmed by 6 bases and the J gene end by 4 bases; junction bases not matched to a gene: 6. Germline V gives CDR1 SGHTA, CDR2 FQGNSA. This CDR3 comprises 14 residues.

This clonotype was counted a single time. A read error may be the cause here, since a much bigger clone is one base away. Here the CDR3 DNA reads TGTGCCAGCAGCTACGGGACAGACGACATGAACACTGAAGCTTTCTTT. Its translation is CASSYGTDDMNTEAFF. The rearrangement links TRBV13 to TRBJ1-1; 7 bases fit TRBD1. This CDR3 region has 16 residues. Germline values: CDR1 PRHDT, CDR2 FYEKMQ (reference sequence). V gave up 4 bases and J gave up 0 bases; unmatched junction bases: 8.

This clonotype has a count of ten or more. The genes are TRBV28 and TRBJ2-1; D remains ambiguous. CDR1 MDHEN and CDR2 SYDVKM come from the germline V gene. The CDR3 length is 13 residues. The V end lost 2 bases, the J end lost 7 bases, and 9 bases lay between the germline ends. For the CDR3, the DNA is TGTGCCAGCAGTTTACCCGTCCGGAATGAGCAGTTCTTC. Translation gives CASSLPVRNEQFF.

The CDR3 DNA reads as TGTGCCAGCTGGTTAAAGGGGGGCCCCTACAATGAGCAGTTCTTC. Translation gives CASWLKGGPYNEQFF. This chain connects TRBV28 to TRBJ2-1; tentatively, D is TRBD1 or TRBD2 (6 bases each). Trimming stripped 8 bases from V and 2 bases from J, with 16 bases between. From germline, CDR1 is MDHEN and CDR2 SYDVKM. This CDR3 contains 15 residues.